This T cell receptor beta chain was observed in a study of blood T cells in healthy people across ages (dated by TCRdb to between 2014 and 2016). In terms of the full investigation: Template switching captured roughly one uniquely barcoded TCR beta cDNA molecule per two T cells in model experiments. Age-related changes in TCR beta repertoire diversity were measured in the study by deep sequencing normalized with unique cDNA molecular identifiers. The donors were split into four age groups: young (average 16 years), middle-aged (around 40), aged (more than 60) and long-lived (under 85). To avoid experimental bias, donors of different ages were spread randomly across the sequencing lanes. Using the same blood draw, the study looked at two additional independent replicas of 1 million unique cDNA reads for two donors, one aged 18 to 30 and the other aged 80 or older.

Taken from the germline V gene, the CDR1 and CDR2 loops are SGHRS and YFSETQ. Trimming removed 2 bases from V and 0 bases from J, leaving 13 bases between the germline ends. Including cysteine and phenylalanine, the CDR3 has 16 amino acids. Left in the record is the CDR3 DNA by itself, 48 bases read in frame from the first base. To prepare the library, 5' RACE was applied. Sequencing relied on an Illumina HiSeq 2500. The second PCR ran for about 6 to 11 cycles and used a J-beta primer mix along with a sample-barcoded 5' primer. A unique molecular identifier was introduced onto each TCR beta cDNA molecule by a template-switch 5' adaptor carrying 12 random nucleotides. Each sample yielded at least 3 million CDR3-containing paired-end reads. The Mint cDNA synthesis kit, primed by a TRBC-specific oligonucleotide, was used to synthesize first-strand cDNA from all RNA. All cDNA was treated with uracil-DNA glycosylase and then went through a first 18-cycle PCR with the universal primers M1SS and BC2_uni_R. The source study handled its data this way. For normalization, 1 million high-quality reads, each with a distinct molecular identifier, were randomly selected from each sample. Reads with shared molecular identifiers were discarded instead of being binned into consensus sequences. CDR3 identification, clonotype clustering and error correction used MiTCR with a Q25 quality threshold and the strictest error-elimination algorithm. A nonparametric unseen species model with Euler transformation was used to estimate a lower bound on total TCR beta diversity. The public reads were reanalyzed by TCRdb: fastp trimming at Q25, MiXCR alignment, in-frame beta chains only. When rows share a CDR3 protein, they turn into one entry using the most common DNA and genes. V and J calls and clone size were set by TCRdb, not the authors. Within this sample are about 1.6 million distinct CDR3 sequences, with around 36% of them counted one time only. The ten largest account for approximately 10% of the sample.

The donors were roughly 40 Caucasian individuals from Russia, aged roughly 6 to 100 years, who were systemically healthy. Each donor gave approximately 10 milliliters of peripheral blood, collected into EDTA-treated Vacutainer tubes. Ficoll-Paque density-gradient centrifugation was used to isolate PBMCs, with at least 6.5 million per sample. Total RNA was extracted from PBMCs with Trizol reagent, with at least 5.5 micrograms obtained per sample. For every donor, an aliquot of PBMCs went through flow cytometry to measure the percentages of naive CD45RAhigh/CD27high T cells. Of note for this clonotype: No cognate antigen has been identified for it. No qualities accompany the bases; no much larger clone lies one base away.

The paper as a whole reports these results and caveats: Observed TCR beta diversity per million T cells fell roughly linearly with age, and a significant reduction was already apparent by age roughly 40. Estimates of total diversity based on one million sequenced T cells were regarded as lower bounds and as underestimates. Conclusive comparison of naive and antigen-experienced compartments was prevented by the profiling of bulk unsorted PBMCs. Because the CMV infection status of the donors was unknown, age-related changes in expanded clonotypes may potentially have been confounded. There was a strong correlation between observed TCR beta diversity and the percentage of naive T cells measured by flow cytometry. Compared with the aged group, more naive CD4+ T cells, fewer expanded clones and increased TCR diversity were shown by the long-lived group, suggesting age selection.

Sequencing used blood. This chain is built from TRBV5-1 and TRBJ2-3; too little of a D gene remains to name it. This TCR derives from a woman aged 25-40 years in good health. The nucleotides are TGCGCCAGCAGCTTAGACCAGCCCTCTAGCACAGATACGCAGTATTTT. Protein translation: CASSLDQPSSTDTQYF.